The rows below give T cell receptor beta chains drawn from one sample of a study of memory CD8 T cells in hepatitis C reinfection. The method was immunoSEQ multiplex PCR; TCRdb's version includes in-frame clones alone and lacks a portion of them. The table includes about 46,000 clones, roughly nine tenths detected once. The sample consisted of naive CD8+ T cells sorted from blood. All receptors come from a man between 18 and 29 years old with hepatitis C virus infection. The CDR3 runs from the conserved cysteine through the conserved F or W. The order of the fields is D gene, J gene, V gene, clone size, CDR3 DNA, CDR3 protein. A D gene is named only where the DNA matches it firmly. Part of the rows lack a size; the others show once, few, many or a class for expanded clones.

>TRBD1|TRBJ1-1|TRBV4-1|.
TGCGCCAGCAGCCAACGGACAGGGGGTAGGACTGAAGCTTTCTTT
CASSQRTGGRTEAFF
>TRBD1|TRBJ2-7|TRBV28|.
TGTGCCAGCAGTCCCGGGACAGGGAACTACGAGCAGTACTTC
CASSPGTGNYEQYF
>.|TRBJ2-6|TRBV5-4|.
TGTGCCAGCAGCTTTGAGGGAGGTGGGGCCAACGTCCTGACTTTC
CASSFEGGGANVLTF
>TRBD2|TRBJ2-1|TRBV4-2|.
TGTGCCAGCAGGAGGACTAGTTCTGATGAGCAGTTCTTC
CASRRTSSDEQFF
>.|TRBJ1-3|TRBV2|few
TGTGCCAGCAGTGCAGGGGATTTCTCTGGAAACACCATATATTTT
CASSAGDFSGNTIYF
>TRBD2|TRBJ2-5|TRBV13|.
TGTGCCAGCAGTCCGGGGACTAGCGGGATAGAGACCCAGTACTTC
CASSPGTSGIETQYF
>.|TRBJ1-1|TRBV27|once
TGTGCCAGCAGTCCAGGGTTGAGCACTGAAGCTTTCTTT
CASSPGLSTEAFF
>.|TRBJ2-7|TRBV2|.
TGTGCCAGCAGTTTATTACAGGGTCCCCGGTACGAGCAGTACTTC
CASSLLQGPRYEQYF
>.|TRBJ2-7|TRBV7-6|.
TGTGCCAGCAGCCCAGAGCGCTCCTACGAGCAGTACTTC
CASSPERSYEQYF
>.|TRBJ2-1|TRBV9|once
TGTGCCAGCAGCCCTTACGTTAGCTCCTACAATGAGCAGTTCTTC
CASSPYVSSYNEQFF
>.|TRBJ2-7|TRBV4-1|once
TGCGCCAGCAGCCAAGATGGCAGGGATCGCTACGAGCAGTACTTC
CASSQDGRDRYEQYF
>TRBD1|TRBJ1-2|TRBV29-1|.
TGCAGCGCACAGGGACAGGGCTACTATGGCTACACCTTC
CSAQGQGYYGYTF
>TRBD2|TRBJ2-1|TRBV19|.
TGTGCCAGTAGTGTCGGTGCGGGAGGGTCCTACAATGAGCAGTTCTTC
CASSVGAGGSYNEQFF
>TRBD2|TRBJ2-1|TRBV7-9|.
TGTGCCAGCAGCCCAAGCCCCCCTAGCGGGAGTGGAAATGAGCAGTTCTTC
CASSPSPPSGSGNEQFF
>TRBD2|TRBJ2-3|TRBV28|few
TGTGCCAGCAGTTTATTCGAGGAGCGGGAGGGAGATACGCAGTATTTT
CASSLFEEREGDTQYF
>TRBD2|TRBJ2-2|TRBV11-2|.
TGTGCCAGCAGCAAGTGGGAGCGGGGGCGAACCGGGGAGCTGTTTTTT
CASSKWERGRTGELFF
>.|TRBJ2-3|TRBV4-1|.
TGCGCCAGCAGCCAAGAACTAGCTACCACAGATACGCAGTATTTT
CASSQELATTDTQYF
>TRBD2|TRBJ2-7|TRBV6-6|few
TGTGCCAGCAGTATAGCGGGCGGCTACGAGCAGTACTTC
CASSIAGGYEQYF
>TRBD1|TRBJ1-4|TRBV6-5|.
TGTGCCAGCAGTGCCCGGGACAGCCCTGAGGAAAAACTGTTTTTT
CASSARDSPEEKLFF
>TRBD2|TRBJ2-3|TRBV4-1|.
TGCGCCAGCAGCCAGGGACTAGCGGTAGGAGGGGATACGCAGTATTTT
CASSQGLAVGGDTQYF
>TRBD1|TRBJ1-6|TRBV7-2|.
TGTGCCAGCAGCTTAGTAGGGGCAGGGGGTGATCCCCTCCACTTT
CASSLVGAGGDPLHF
>TRBD2|TRBJ2-3|TRBV5-1|.
TGCGCCAGCAGCGTAGCGGGAGGGCCGGATACGCAGTATTTT
CASSVAGGPDTQYF
>TRBD2|TRBJ2-1|TRBV5-6|few
TGTGCCAGCAGCTCCTGGACTAGCGGGTACAATGAGCAGTTCTTC
CASSSWTSGYNEQFF
>.|TRBJ2-7|TRBV5-1|.
TGCGCCAGCAGCTTGGGCCGGAGCTACGAGCAGTACTTC
CASSLGRSYEQYF
>.|TRBJ2-1|TRBV11-2|.
TGTGCCAGCAGCTTTGACAGCTACAATGAGCAGTTCTTC
CASSFDSYNEQFF
>.|TRBJ2-7|TRBV20-1|.
TGCGGTTGGGACTTAGAGGACGAGCAGTACTTC
CGWDLEDEQYF
>.|TRBJ1-2|TRBV29-1|.
TGCAGCGTTGAACGGCGTGGGGGGTCTAACTATGGCTACACCTTC
CSVERRGGSNYGYTF
>.|TRBJ2-2|TRBV4-2|.
TGTGCCAGCAGCCCAGAAACGAGAGGAGTTATGACTTCGAACACCGGGGAGCTGTTTTTT
CASSPETRGVMTSNTGELFF
>TRBD2|TRBJ2-1|TRBV10-3|.
TGTGCCTCCCATGGAGCGGGGGGGCTCAACAATGAGCAGTTCTTC
CASHGAGGLNNEQFF
>.|TRBJ2-7|TRBV10-2|few
TGCGCCAGCAGCGCGGGGATCTACGAGCAGTACTTC
CASSAGIYEQYF
>TRBD2|TRBJ2-2|TRBV19|.
TGTGCCAGTAGTATTGTAGCAGGCCTAGCGGGCGGGGAGCTGTTTTTT
CASSIVAGLAGGELFF
>.|TRBJ2-1|TRBV4-3|few
TGCGCCAGCAGCCAAGACCGGGGACTCAGCAATGAGCAGTTCTTC
CASSQDRGLSNEQFF
>.|TRBJ2-2|TRBV7-7|.
TGTGCTAGCAGCTTAGTACTTGGCACCGGGGAGCTGTTTTTT
CASSLVLGTGELFF
>.|TRBJ1-6|TRBV7-3|.
TGTGCCAGCAGCGACACAGGCTTTGGGTATTCACCCCTCCACTTT
CASSDTGFGYSPLHF
>.|TRBJ2-1|TRBV27|.
TGTGCTTCTAGCGAGTACAATGAGCAGTTCTTC
CASSEYNEQFF
>.|TRBJ2-3|TRBV2|.
TGTGCCAGCAGGGGAGTGGTGGGGGATACGCAGTATTTT
CASRGVVGDTQYF
>TRBD1|TRBJ2-7|TRBV4-1|.
TGCGCCAGCAGCCAAGTGGGACAGTCCTACGAGCAGTACTTC
CASSQVGQSYEQYF
>TRBD2|TRBJ2-2|TRBV11-2|once
TGTGCCAGCAGCTTAGTGGGTGGACTAGTTTATGGCGGGGAGCTGTTTTTT
CASSLVGGLVYGGELFF
>.|TRBJ2-1|TRBV5-4|once
TGTGCCAGCAGCTTGGTTGGGCGGGAAAGGGGCGACAATGAGCAGTTCTTC
CASSLVGRERGDNEQFF
>TRBD2|TRBJ2-3|TRBV29-1|.
TGCAGCGTTGCTAGGGAGGGCGGCACAGATACGCAGTATTTT
CSVAREGGTDTQYF
>.|TRBJ1-2|TRBV9|.
TGTGCCAGCAGCCGAGATAGCTCCTATGGCTACACCTTC
CASSRDSSYGYTF
>TRBD2|TRBJ2-1|TRBV7-9|.
TGTGCCAGCAGCTCCGGACTAGCGGGAGCCTTCGGTGAGCAGTTCTTC
CASSSGLAGAFGEQFF
>TRBD1|TRBJ1-4|TRBV25-1|.
TGTGCCAGCAGTGGGGACAGGCCGGATGTAAATGAAAAACTGTTTTTT
CASSGDRPDVNEKLFF
>TRBD2|TRBJ2-1|TRBV10-2|.
TGCGCCAGCAGGGATAGCGGGTATAGCTCCTACAATGAGCAGTTCTTC
CASRDSGYSSYNEQFF
>.|TRBJ2-1|TRBV29-1|.
TGCAGCGTTGAAGATAACAGGCAACTTGAAAATGAGCAGTTCTTC
CSVEDNRQLENEQFF
>.|TRBJ2-5|TRBV7-8|.
TGTGCCAGCAGCTTAGTTTCAGGGATGCTCCTGGGAGAGACCCAGTACTTC
CASSLVSGMLLGETQYF
>.|TRBJ2-1|TRBV7-6|.
TGTGCCAGCAGCTTACTGTCCGGGGGATCCTACAATGAGCAGTTCTTC
CASSLLSGGSYNEQFF
>.|TRBJ2-2|TRBV29-1|.
TGCAGCGTTGAAGGACAGGCCCACACCGGGGAGCTGTTTTTT
CSVEGQAHTGELFF
>TRBD1|TRBJ1-6|TRBV6-5|once
TGTGCCAGCAGTTCGGGACAGGGGAATTCACCCCTCCACTTT
CASSSGQGNSPLHF
>.|TRBJ2-7|TRBV10-3|.
TGTGCCATCAGTGAGTCCCACGAGCAGTACTTC
CAISESHEQYF
>.|TRBJ2-3|TRBV9|.
TGTGCCAGCAGCTCCGGGGATACGCAGTATTTT
CASSSGDTQYF